This T cell receptor (beta chain) was identified in a study of blood T cell repertoires in COVID-19. Study-level background: The study drew acute and convalescent COVID-19 samples from the United States, Italy and Spain. From T cells, B-cell-depleted T cells, or PBMCs came the material, which was cDNA or gDNA.

The sample holds one count of this clone. Assay: immunoSEQ multiplex PCR; the TCRdb copy retains only in-frame clones and omits some. The sample contains approximately 240,000 clones, about 89% of which appear only once. This study enrolled people aged 18 to 89 from around 26 US geographic areas. Trimming stripped 1 base from V and 8 bases from J, with 11 bases between. Germline CDR1 is SGHTA and CDR2 is FQGTGA. The CDR3 totals 13 residues. The V gene is TRBV7-3, the J gene TRBJ1-2; possible D gene TRBD1, 6 bases. The source of this sequence is a woman aged 18-29 years who had recovered from COVID-19. Input material: PBMCs or T cells enriched from blood (not recorded which). The CDR3 bases are TGTGCCAGCAGCTTAAGCAGGGGCGGGGGCTACACCTTC. Its protein is CASSLSRGGGYTF.